This T cell receptor beta chain is from a study of T cell responses to AZD1222 COVID-19 vaccine. Overall study findings and caveats: Along spike, vaccine-associated CD4 TCRs were found throughout, with dominance at 160-218 and 743-854. After the peak T cell response, and only then, were repertoires sampled. In a largely white British group with more females than males, clonal diversity was possibly underestimated.

Of note for this clone: Its antigen remains unknown.

The V end was cut by 0 bases, the J end by 8 bases, with 8 bases between. The CDR3 has 14 amino acids. Per germline, CDR1 SGHAT and CDR2 FQNNGV. The assay was immunoSEQ multiplex PCR, and TCRdb's table has in-frame clones only and misses some. The data contain 100,000 to 130,000 clones, about nine tenths of them singletons. This TCR was recovered from an adult who received the AZD1222 COVID-19 vaccine. The chain couples TRBV11-2 to TRBJ1-6; D ambiguous. The starting material was peripheral blood, obtained 28 days after the second AZD1222 dose. CDR3 DNA: TGTGCCAGCAGCTTAGACCTGCCCTATTCACCCCTCCACTTT. This translates into CASSLDLPYSPLHF. Full variable domain (remainder filled in from reference TRBV11-2 and TRBJ1-6): EAGVAQSPRYKIIEKRQSVAFWCNPISGHATLYWYQQILGQGPKLLIQFQNNGVVDDSQLPKDRFSAERLKGVDSTLKIQPAKLEDSAVYLCASSLDLPYSPLHFGNGTRLTVT.